Detailed here is one TCR beta chain. Its antigen is not identified. Other DNA sequences in the same sample also yield this CDR3. The CDR3 totals 17 residues. The V and J ends lost 8 bases and 0 bases, in that order; junction bases with no gene match: 10. Germline loops: CDR1 SNHLY, CDR2 FYNNEI. This sample stems from a study of metastatic and nonmetastatic thyroid tumors. Study-wide results and limits: Malignant thyroid tumors reportedly exceeded benign nodules significantly in TCR beta diversity, with the difference appearing in blood and tumor.

TCRdb re-called the PCR reads through MiXCR. The sample consists of more than 20,000 clones, 22% of them appearing once. Not a single patient had been given any form of treatment at any point before undergoing thyroid surgery. Sequencing input: tumor tissue. This TCR came from a female donor with papillary thyroid cancer or a benign thyroid nodule (not recorded which). Some clones in this sample may be carry-over from other donors' samples. The rearrangement uses TRBV2 and TRBJ2-6, with 7 bases lining up with TRBD1. As DNA, the CDR3 is TGTGCCAGCCGACAGGGATCAGCTAGCTCTGGGGCCAACGTCCTGACTTTC. This translates into CASRQGSASSGANVLTF.